Listed below are T cell receptor beta chains from one sample, sequenced in a study of a mutant IDH1 vaccine in newly diagnosed glioma. For these TCRs, the target antigens are not known. Repertoires were generated with immunoSEQ multiplex PCR, while TCRdb's copy carries only in-frame clones and drops some. The sample yields around 58,000 clones, about 80% seen once. This sample comprised PBMCs, obtained from a glioma patient whose treatment included an IDH1 peptide vaccine. The origin of the receptors is a man aged 30 to 45 with glioma. Both conserved end residues are part of each CDR3. Fields, in order: J gene, V gene, clone size, D gene, CDR3 protein, CDR3 DNA. A D gene is named only where the DNA matches it firmly. Not all rows give a size; the values are once, few, many and, for expanded clones, a class.

j_call: TRBJ1-6
v_call: TRBV7-9
clone_size: .
d_call: .
cdr3_aa: CASSSTQGANSPLHF
cdr3_nt: TGTGCCAGCAGCTCCACACAGGGTGCCAATTCACCCCTCCACTTT

j_call: TRBJ2-2
v_call: TRBV27
clone_size: .
d_call: .
cdr3_aa: CASSLKSFTGELFF
cdr3_nt: TGTGCCAGCAGTTTGAAATCCTTTACCGGGGAGCTGTTTTTT

j_call: TRBJ1-6
v_call: TRBV27
clone_size: .
d_call: .
cdr3_aa: CASRDNPAYNSPLHF
cdr3_nt: TGTGCCAGCAGGGATAACCCAGCCTATAATTCACCCCTCCACTTT

j_call: TRBJ2-7
v_call: TRBV15
clone_size: .
d_call: .
cdr3_aa: CATSRDQLAGEQYF
cdr3_nt: TGTGCCACCAGCAGAGATCAGCTTGCGGGCGAGCAGTACTTC

j_call: TRBJ2-7
v_call: TRBV5-6
clone_size: .
d_call: .
cdr3_aa: CASSWDTLGDYEQYF
cdr3_nt: TGTGCCAGCAGCTGGGACACGTTGGGGGACTACGAGCAGTACTTC

j_call: TRBJ2-7
v_call: TRBV5-1
clone_size: .
d_call: TRBD1
cdr3_aa: CASSFGRGQGAKYF
cdr3_nt: TGCGCCAGCAGCTTCGGGCGGGGACAGGGGGCTAAGTACTTC

j_call: TRBJ1-2
v_call: TRBV6-6
clone_size: .
d_call: .
cdr3_aa: CASSYSLRGRSGYTF
cdr3_nt: TGTGCCAGCAGTTACTCTCTCAGGGGTCGCTCTGGCTACACCTTC

j_call: TRBJ2-1
v_call: TRBV11-3
clone_size: .
d_call: .
cdr3_aa: CASSSDGRTNNEQFF
cdr3_nt: TGTGCCAGCTCATCGGACGGACGAACTAACAATGAGCAGTTCTTC

j_call: TRBJ1-1
v_call: TRBV6-5
clone_size: .
d_call: .
cdr3_aa: CASSYLAGRGEAFF
cdr3_nt: TGTGCCAGCAGTTACCTCGCTGGGAGGGGTGAAGCTTTCTTT

j_call: TRBJ2-5
v_call: TRBV5-8
clone_size: once
d_call: TRBD2
cdr3_aa: CASSFRLAEETQYF
cdr3_nt: TGTGCCAGCAGCTTCCGGCTAGCGGAGGAGACCCAGTACTTC

j_call: TRBJ2-7
v_call: TRBV10-3
clone_size: .
d_call: TRBD1
cdr3_aa: CAISRQGYEQYF
cdr3_nt: TGTGCCATCAGTCGACAGGGCTACGAGCAGTACTTC

j_call: TRBJ1-1
v_call: TRBV18
clone_size: few
d_call: TRBD1
cdr3_aa: CASSPPTGWTEAFF
cdr3_nt: TGTGCCAGCTCACCACCGACAGGGTGGACTGAAGCTTTCTTT

j_call: TRBJ1-5
v_call: TRBV6-6
clone_size: .
d_call: .
cdr3_aa: CASSSRGGSNQPQHF
cdr3_nt: TGTGCCAGCAGTTCTCGGGGAGGGAGCAATCAGCCCCAGCATTTT

j_call: TRBJ2-1
v_call: TRBV6-1
clone_size: .
d_call: .
cdr3_aa: CASTPDPARSNEQFF
cdr3_nt: TGTGCCAGCACGCCCGATCCAGCGAGATCCAATGAGCAGTTCTTC

j_call: TRBJ1-1
v_call: TRBV29-1
clone_size: .
d_call: .
cdr3_aa: CRGDREGGTEAFF
cdr3_nt: TGCAGGGGGGACCGAGAGGGGGGCACTGAAGCTTTCTTT

j_call: TRBJ1-2
v_call: TRBV5-4
clone_size: .
d_call: .
cdr3_aa: CASSLDRIYGYTF
cdr3_nt: TGTGCCAGCAGCTTGGACAGGATCTATGGCTACACCTTC

j_call: TRBJ1-1
v_call: TRBV9
clone_size: .
d_call: .
cdr3_aa: CASSEHEYTEAFF
cdr3_nt: TGTGCCAGCAGCGAACACGAATACACTGAAGCTTTCTTT

j_call: TRBJ1-1
v_call: TRBV5-1
clone_size: .
d_call: .
cdr3_aa: CASSLNPRQGYTEAFF
cdr3_nt: TGCGCCAGCAGCTTGAATCCTAGACAAGGTTACACTGAAGCTTTCTTT

j_call: TRBJ2-2
v_call: TRBV5-1
clone_size: .
d_call: .
cdr3_aa: CASSLKVTGELFF
cdr3_nt: TGCGCCAGCAGCCTAAAAGTCACCGGGGAGCTGTTTTTT

j_call: TRBJ2-7
v_call: TRBV11-2
clone_size: .
d_call: TRBD1
cdr3_aa: CASSLMFIGTGAEQYF
cdr3_nt: TGTGCCAGCAGCTTAATGTTTATAGGGACAGGGGCCGAGCAGTACTTC

j_call: TRBJ2-1
v_call: TRBV2
clone_size: .
d_call: TRBD1
cdr3_aa: CASSNRGDNEQFF
cdr3_nt: TGTGCCAGCAGTAACAGGGGGGACAATGAGCAGTTCTTC

j_call: TRBJ2-3
v_call: TRBV2
clone_size: .
d_call: .
cdr3_aa: CASHPGSMEQSAQYF
cdr3_nt: TGTGCCAGCCACCCCGGGAGTATGGAGCAATCAGCCCAGTATTTT

j_call: TRBJ1-5
v_call: TRBV19
clone_size: .
d_call: .
cdr3_aa: CASSQATQTAQPQHF
cdr3_nt: TGTGCCAGTAGTCAAGCGACCCAAACGGCCCAGCCCCAGCATTTT

j_call: TRBJ1-2
v_call: TRBV18
clone_size: .
d_call: .
cdr3_aa: CASSPDRTDGYTF
cdr3_nt: TGTGCCAGCTCACCCGACAGGACTGATGGCTACACCTTC

j_call: TRBJ1-5
v_call: TRBV2
clone_size: few
d_call: .
cdr3_aa: CASSPLPSGAQHF
cdr3_nt: TGTGCCAGCAGCCCCCTCCCGTCAGGGGCCCAGCATTTT

j_call: TRBJ1-5
v_call: TRBV2
clone_size: few
d_call: .
cdr3_aa: CASSGAGGVARPQHF
cdr3_nt: TGTGCCAGCAGTGGCGCGGGAGGGGTAGCGCGGCCCCAGCATTTT

j_call: TRBJ2-7
v_call: TRBV4-2
clone_size: .
d_call: .
cdr3_aa: CASSQESTQGGDEQYF
cdr3_nt: TGTGCCAGCAGCCAAGAATCTACGCAGGGAGGTGACGAGCAGTACTTC

j_call: TRBJ1-1
v_call: TRBV18
clone_size: .
d_call: .
cdr3_aa: CASSPYLPTGRGTEAFF
cdr3_nt: TGTGCCAGCTCACCCTACCTACCAACGGGCAGGGGCACTGAAGCTTTCTTT

j_call: TRBJ1-5
v_call: TRBV30
clone_size: few
d_call: .
cdr3_aa: CAYSLGALPPQHF
cdr3_nt: TGTGCCTACTCTTTGGGGGCGCTTCCCCCCCAGCATTTT

j_call: TRBJ2-1
v_call: TRBV9
clone_size: .
d_call: .
cdr3_aa: CASSQPRTPYNEQFF
cdr3_nt: TGTGCCAGCAGCCAGCCCAGGACCCCGTACAATGAGCAGTTCTTC

j_call: TRBJ2-1
v_call: TRBV15
clone_size: .
d_call: TRBD2
cdr3_aa: CATSRLAGPGNEQFF
cdr3_nt: TGTGCCACCAGCAGACTAGCGGGACCAGGCAATGAGCAGTTCTTC

j_call: TRBJ1-5
v_call: TRBV10-3
clone_size: .
d_call: TRBD1
cdr3_aa: CAISETGDYSNQPQHF
cdr3_nt: TGTGCCATCAGTGAGACAGGGGACTATAGCAATCAGCCCCAGCATTTT

j_call: TRBJ2-1
v_call: TRBV11-1
clone_size: few
d_call: TRBD2
cdr3_aa: CASSSRTSRNEQFF
cdr3_nt: TGTGCCAGCAGCTCGAGGACTAGCCGCAATGAGCAGTTCTTC